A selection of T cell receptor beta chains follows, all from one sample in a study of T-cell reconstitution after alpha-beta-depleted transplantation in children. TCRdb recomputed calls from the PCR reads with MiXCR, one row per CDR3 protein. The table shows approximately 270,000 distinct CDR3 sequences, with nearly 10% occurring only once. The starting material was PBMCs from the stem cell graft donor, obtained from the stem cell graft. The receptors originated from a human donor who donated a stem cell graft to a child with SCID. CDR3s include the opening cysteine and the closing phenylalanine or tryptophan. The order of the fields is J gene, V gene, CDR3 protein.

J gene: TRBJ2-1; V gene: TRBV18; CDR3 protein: CASSPLAISYNEQFF
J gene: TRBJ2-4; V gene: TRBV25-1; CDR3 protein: CASTRGGKNIQYF
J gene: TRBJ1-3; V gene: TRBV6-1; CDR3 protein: CASSTRGGARNTIYF
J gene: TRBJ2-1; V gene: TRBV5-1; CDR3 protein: CASSHRQVSYNEQFF
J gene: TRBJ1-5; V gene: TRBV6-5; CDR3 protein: CASSSSPGGNQPQHF
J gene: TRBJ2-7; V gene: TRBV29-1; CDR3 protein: CSVEDPATPSYEQYF
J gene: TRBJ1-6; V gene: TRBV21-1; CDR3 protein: CASSKEVESSYNSPLHF
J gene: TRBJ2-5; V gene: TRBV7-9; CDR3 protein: CASSSPNDRGLQETQYF
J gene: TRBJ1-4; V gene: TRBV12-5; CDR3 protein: CASGRGLVRDEKLFF
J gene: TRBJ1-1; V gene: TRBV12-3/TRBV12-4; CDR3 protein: CASSFGTGGSTEAFF
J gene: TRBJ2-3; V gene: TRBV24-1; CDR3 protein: CATSESTDTQYF
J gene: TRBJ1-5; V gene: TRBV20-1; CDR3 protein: CSARIGTGFNQPQHF
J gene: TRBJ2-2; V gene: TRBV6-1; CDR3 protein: CASRDPGQQNTGELFF
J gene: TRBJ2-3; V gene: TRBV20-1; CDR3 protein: CSVGDRVDTQYF
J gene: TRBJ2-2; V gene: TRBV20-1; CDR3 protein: CSASVGWDTGELFF
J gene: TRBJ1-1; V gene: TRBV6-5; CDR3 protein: CASSYSSRGGTEAFF
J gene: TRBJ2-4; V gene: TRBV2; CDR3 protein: CASSEERAAKNIQYF
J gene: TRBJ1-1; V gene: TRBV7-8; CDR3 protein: CASSLGGHTEAFF
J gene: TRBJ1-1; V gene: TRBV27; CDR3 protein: CASSLYLENTEAFF
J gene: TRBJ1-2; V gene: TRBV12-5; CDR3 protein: CASAKVVDGYTF
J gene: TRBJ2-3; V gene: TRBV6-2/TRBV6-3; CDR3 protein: CASSSPSGGLGDTQYF
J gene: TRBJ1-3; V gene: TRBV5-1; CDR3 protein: CASSLANSGNTIYF
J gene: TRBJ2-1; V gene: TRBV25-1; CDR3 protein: CASSAPEVGANNEQFF
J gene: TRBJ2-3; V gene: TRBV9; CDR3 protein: CASSVSPGLATDTQYF
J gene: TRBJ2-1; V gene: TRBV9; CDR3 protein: CASSASGGARNEQFF
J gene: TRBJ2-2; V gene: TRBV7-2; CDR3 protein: CASSLGQMTTGELFF
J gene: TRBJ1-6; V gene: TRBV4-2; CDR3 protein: CASSQEFEMSSPLHF
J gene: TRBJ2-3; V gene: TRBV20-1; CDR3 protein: CSARSLAGEITDTQYF
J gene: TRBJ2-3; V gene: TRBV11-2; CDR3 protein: CASSLGSGGLADTQYF
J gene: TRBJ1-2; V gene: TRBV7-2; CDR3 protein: CASSLAGPTGSSGYTF
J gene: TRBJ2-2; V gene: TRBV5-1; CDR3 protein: CASSLGTVDTGELFF
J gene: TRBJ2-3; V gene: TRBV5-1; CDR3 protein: CASRTGQDFDTQYF
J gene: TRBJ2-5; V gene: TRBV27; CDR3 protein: CASSSRTGGETQYF
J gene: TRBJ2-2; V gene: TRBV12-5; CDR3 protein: CASGLGLTGQDTGELFF
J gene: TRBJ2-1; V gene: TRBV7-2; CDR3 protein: CASSRGVAYNEQFF
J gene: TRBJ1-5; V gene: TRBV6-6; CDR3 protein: CAIRDGNQPQHF
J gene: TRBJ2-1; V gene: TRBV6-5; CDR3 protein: CASSYSNYNEQFF
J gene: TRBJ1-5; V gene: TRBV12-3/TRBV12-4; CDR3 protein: CASGSSESQHF
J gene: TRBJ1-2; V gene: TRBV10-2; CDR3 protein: CASSVEPLYGYTF
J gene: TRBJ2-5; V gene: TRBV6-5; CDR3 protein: CASSYRGGGGHQETQYF
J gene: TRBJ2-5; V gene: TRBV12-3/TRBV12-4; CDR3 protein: CASSPPGRETQYF
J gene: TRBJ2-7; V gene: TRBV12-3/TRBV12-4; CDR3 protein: CASSLRDRGYDEQYF
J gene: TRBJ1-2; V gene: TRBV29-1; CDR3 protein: CSVDGRGGVNYGYTF
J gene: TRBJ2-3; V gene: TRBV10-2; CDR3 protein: CASSEGLLTDTQYF
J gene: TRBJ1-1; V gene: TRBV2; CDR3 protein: CASSQTVEAFF
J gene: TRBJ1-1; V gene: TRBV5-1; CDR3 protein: CASSSPDRPNTEAFF
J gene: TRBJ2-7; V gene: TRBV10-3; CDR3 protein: CAISRGGFDEQYF
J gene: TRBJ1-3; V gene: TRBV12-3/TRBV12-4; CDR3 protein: CASSLDRDRHSGNTIYF
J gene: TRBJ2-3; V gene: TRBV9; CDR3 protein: CASSEPEADTQYF
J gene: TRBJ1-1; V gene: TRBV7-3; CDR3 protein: CASSSSPGENTEAFF